This TCR beta chain was recorded in a study of blood T cell repertoires in COVID-19. Study background: Samples of COVID-19 (acute and convalescent) were obtained from the United States, Italy and Spain. T cells, B-cell-depleted T cells, or PBMCs provided the cDNA or gDNA that served as material.

Per the germline V gene, CDR1 is SGHTA and CDR2 is FQGNSA. CDR3 size: 14 residues. The germline V and J ends were trimmed by 7 bases and 0 bases, with 7 bases remaining between them. As processed by the authors: Amplification with reference gene primers provided the estimates of nucleated cell counts. Generated by immunoSEQ multiplex PCR, the TCRdb table keeps only in-frame clones and is missing some. D and trimming were read from the DNA, whereas the V and J calls and clone size are those reported in that table. The data contain some 28,000 clones, about 85% of them singletons. This clonotype was sampled from a human donor in a cohort sampled during active COVID-19. The sample was peripheral blood. The chain carries TRBV7-2 and TRBJ2-6, with no clear D. CDR3 sequence: CASTFISGANVLTF. CDR3 bases: TGTGCCAGCACCTTTATCTCTGGGGCCAACGTCCTGACTTTC. The full variable domain, rest sourced from reference TRBV7-2 and TRBJ2-6, is GAGVSQSPSNKVTEKGKDVELRCDPISGHTALYWYRQSLGQGLEFLIYFQGNSAPDKSGLPSDRFSAERTGGSVSTLTIQRTQQEDSAVYLCASTFISGANVLTFGAGSRLTVL.